The 6 T cell receptor beta chains given below trace back to one sample, sequenced in a study of shared clonotypes between healthy human individuals. Only in-frame clones appear in the TCRdb table, and some are missing; sequencing was by immunoSEQ multiplex PCR. The profile shows some 700,000 clones, roughly 88% of them singletons. The sequenced material came from memory CD8+ T cells from PBMCs. Specified subset: CD45RO+ cells pooled with CCR7-negative TemRA cells. These receptors originate from a man aged 18-30 years in good health. Some clones in this sample may be carry-over from other donors' samples.

This clone was observed a single time. The gene calls are TRBV7-3 and TRBJ2-2; D is undetermined. This CDR3 spans 14 amino acids. Germline lookup yields CDR1 SGHTA and CDR2 FQGTGA. V dropped 2 bases and J dropped 6 bases, with 10 bases sitting between them. The CDR3 protein is CASSLGLYAGELFF. CDR3 DNA sequence: TGTGCCAGCAGCTTAGGGCTATACGCCGGGGAGCTGTTTTTT.

J is TRBJ1-3 and V is TRBV7-9; D not resolved. CDR1 is SEHNR, CDR2 FQNEAQ, per germline (reference sequence). CDR3 length: 14 residues. V dropped 8 bases and J dropped 0 bases, with 11 bases sitting between them. CDR3 amino acids: CASSTVFSGNTIYF. CDR3 nucleotide sequence: TGTGCCAGCTCAACAGTTTTCTCTGGAAACACCATATATTTT.

This chain links TRBV7-9 with TRBJ1-4; tentatively, D is TRBD1 (6 bases). Germline CDR1 reads SEHNR; CDR2 reads FQNEAQ (reference sequence). The CDR3 consists of 13 residues. Trimming pared 2 bases from V and 7 bases from J, leaving 8 bases between. Here the CDR3 reads CASSLPRGEKLFF. CDR3 nucleotide sequence: TGTGCCAGCAGCTTACCCAGGGGTGAAAAACTGTTTTTT.

The CDR3 region has the DNA TGTGCCAGCAGCCAACGAACAGGAACTAGCGGGGCCTACAATGAGCAGTTCTTC. It translates to CASSQRTGTSGAYNEQFF. The chain recombines TRBV4-2 with TRBJ2-1, with TRBD2 matching over 10 bases. J lost 2 bases, V lost 2 bases, and 9 bases had no gene match. CDR1 is LGHNA, CDR2 YNFKEQ, per germline. The CDR3 is 18 residues long.

The CDR3 DNA follows: TGTGCCAGCAGCAACGGGACTAGCGGCACAGATACGCAGTATTTT. Its protein product is CASSNGTSGTDTQYF. The V and J genes are TRBV5-5 and TRBJ2-3, with 10 bases that match TRBD2. The CDR3 has 15 amino acids. V dropped 4 bases and J dropped 1; count of bases not matched to a gene: 3. Germline lookup yields CDR1 SGHKS and CDR2 YYEKEE (reference sequence).

The chain has TRBV7-3 and TRBJ2-2; D is possibly TRBD2 (5 bases). The length of the CDR3 is 13 residues. Germline CDR1 SGHTA, CDR2 FQGTGA. Trimming cost V 2 bases and J 6 bases, with 7 bases left between them. The CDR3 nucleotides read TGTGCCAGCAGCTTAGAGGGTGCCGGGGAGCTGTTTTTT. It specifies CASSLEGAGELFF.